This T cell receptor beta chain was observed in a study of response to subunit inactivated influenza vaccine. From the RT-PCR reads, TCRdb called clonotypes with MiXCR, one entry per CDR3 protein. The repertoire holds 650,000 to 800,000 distinct CDR3 sequences, with 15% to 20% as singletons. CDR1 is ENHRY, CDR2 SYGVKD, per germline. The CDR3 runs 13 residues. Trimming removed 6 bases at V and 4 bases at J, with 13 bases between. The sample holds a few counts of this clonotype. Its antigen is not known. General study findings and limits: It was suggested by the authors that few new T cells are recruited by each seasonal influenza vaccination.

This clonotype originated in a man aged 45-65 years who received an inactivated influenza vaccine. The V gene is TRBV10-3, the J gene TRBJ2-7; a possible D gene is TRBD1 (6 bases). The starting material was PBMCs from blood, obtained 5 to 6 days after vaccination. The CDR3 DNA follows: TGTGCCATCAGACCAACAGGGTTGTACGAGCAGTACTTC. This translates into CAIRPTGLYEQYF.